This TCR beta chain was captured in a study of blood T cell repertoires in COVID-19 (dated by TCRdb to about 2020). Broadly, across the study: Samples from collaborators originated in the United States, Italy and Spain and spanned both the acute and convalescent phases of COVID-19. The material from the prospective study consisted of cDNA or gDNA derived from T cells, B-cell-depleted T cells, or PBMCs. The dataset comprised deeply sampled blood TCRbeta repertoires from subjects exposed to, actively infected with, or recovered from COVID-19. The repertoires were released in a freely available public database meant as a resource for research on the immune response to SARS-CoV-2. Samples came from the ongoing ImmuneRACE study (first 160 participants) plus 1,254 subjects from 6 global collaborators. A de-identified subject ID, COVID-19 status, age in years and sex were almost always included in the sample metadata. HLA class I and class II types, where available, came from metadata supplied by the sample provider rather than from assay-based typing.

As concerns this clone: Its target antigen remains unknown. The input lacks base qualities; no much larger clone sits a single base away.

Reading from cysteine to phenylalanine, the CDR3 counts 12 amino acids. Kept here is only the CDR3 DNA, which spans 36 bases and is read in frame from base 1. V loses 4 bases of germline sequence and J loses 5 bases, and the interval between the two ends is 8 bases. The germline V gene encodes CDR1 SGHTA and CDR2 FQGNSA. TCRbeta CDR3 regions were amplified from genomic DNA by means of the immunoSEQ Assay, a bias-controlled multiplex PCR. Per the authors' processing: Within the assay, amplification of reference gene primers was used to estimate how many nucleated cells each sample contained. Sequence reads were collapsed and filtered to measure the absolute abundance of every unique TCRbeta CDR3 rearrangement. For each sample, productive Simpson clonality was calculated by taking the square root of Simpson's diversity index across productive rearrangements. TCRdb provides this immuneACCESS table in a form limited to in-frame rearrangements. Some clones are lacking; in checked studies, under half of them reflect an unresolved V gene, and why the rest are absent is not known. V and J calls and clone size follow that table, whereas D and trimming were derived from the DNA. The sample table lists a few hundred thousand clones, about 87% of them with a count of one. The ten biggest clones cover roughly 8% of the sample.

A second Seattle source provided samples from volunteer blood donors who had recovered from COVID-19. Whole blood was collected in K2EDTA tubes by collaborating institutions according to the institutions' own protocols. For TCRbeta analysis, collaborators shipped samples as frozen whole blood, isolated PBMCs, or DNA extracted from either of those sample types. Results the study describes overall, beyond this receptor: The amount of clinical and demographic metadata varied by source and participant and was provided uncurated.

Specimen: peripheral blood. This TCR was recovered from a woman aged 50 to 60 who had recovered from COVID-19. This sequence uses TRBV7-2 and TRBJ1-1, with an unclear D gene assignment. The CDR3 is CASSYIGTEAFF. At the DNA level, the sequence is TGTGCCAGCAGCTATATCGGTACTGAAGCTTTCTTT.